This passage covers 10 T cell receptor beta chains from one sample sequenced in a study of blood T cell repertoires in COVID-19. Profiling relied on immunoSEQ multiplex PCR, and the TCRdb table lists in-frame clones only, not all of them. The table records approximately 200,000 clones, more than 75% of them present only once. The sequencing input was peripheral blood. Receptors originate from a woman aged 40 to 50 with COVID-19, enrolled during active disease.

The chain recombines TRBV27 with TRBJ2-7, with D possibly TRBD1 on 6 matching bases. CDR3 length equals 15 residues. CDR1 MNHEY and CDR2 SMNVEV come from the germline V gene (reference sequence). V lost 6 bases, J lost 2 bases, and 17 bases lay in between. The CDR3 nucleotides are TGTGCCAGCAGGCTACAACAGGGAAGCCCCTACGAGCAGTACTTC. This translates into CASRLQQGSPYEQYF.

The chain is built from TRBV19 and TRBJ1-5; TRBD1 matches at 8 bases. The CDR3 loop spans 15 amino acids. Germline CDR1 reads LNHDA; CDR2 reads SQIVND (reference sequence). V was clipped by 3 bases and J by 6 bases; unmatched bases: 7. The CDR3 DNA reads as TGTGCCAGTAGTATGACAGGGGCCCTCGGTCAGCCCCAGCATTTT. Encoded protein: CASSMTGALGQPQHF.

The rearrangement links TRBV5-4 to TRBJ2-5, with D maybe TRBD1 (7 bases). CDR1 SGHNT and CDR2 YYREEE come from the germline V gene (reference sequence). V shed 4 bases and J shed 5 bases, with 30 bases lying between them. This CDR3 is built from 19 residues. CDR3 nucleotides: TGTGCCAGCAGCCGTACGCGGGACAGTCAAAAAAGGATGGCGGAGACCCAGTACTTC. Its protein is CASSRTRDSQKRMAETQYF. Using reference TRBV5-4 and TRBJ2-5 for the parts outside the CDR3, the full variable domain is ETGVTQSPTHLIKTRGQQVTLRCSSQSGHNTVSWYQQALGQGPQFIFQYYREEENGRGNFPPRFSGLQFPNYSSELNVNALELDDSALYLCASSRTRDSQKRMAETQYFGPGTRLLVL.

The CDR3 reads CASSSSSGDTTDTQYF. The CDR3 coding sequence is TGTGCCAGCAGCTCCTCTAGCGGAGACACCACAGATACGCAGTATTTT. The chain carries TRBV9 and TRBJ2-3, with 7 bases aligning to TRBD2. J gave up 2 bases and V 4 bases, and 10 bases lay outside the gene matches. Germline V gene data show CDR1 as SGDLS and CDR2 as YYNGEE. This CDR3 is 16 amino acids long.

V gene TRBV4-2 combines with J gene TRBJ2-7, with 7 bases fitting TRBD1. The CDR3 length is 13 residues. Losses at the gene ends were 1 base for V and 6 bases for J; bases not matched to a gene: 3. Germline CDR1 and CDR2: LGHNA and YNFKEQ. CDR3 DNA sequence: TGTGCCAGCAGCCAAGGGGACAGACGCGAGCAGTACTTC. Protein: CASSQGDRREQYF.

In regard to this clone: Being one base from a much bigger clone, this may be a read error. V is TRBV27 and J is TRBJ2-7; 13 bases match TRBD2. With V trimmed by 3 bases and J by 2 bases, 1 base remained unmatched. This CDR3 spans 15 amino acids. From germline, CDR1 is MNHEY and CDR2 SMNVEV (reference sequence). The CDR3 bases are TGTGCCAGCAGTTTCGGGACTAGCGGGACCTACGAGCAGTACTTC. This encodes CASSFGTSGTYEQYF.

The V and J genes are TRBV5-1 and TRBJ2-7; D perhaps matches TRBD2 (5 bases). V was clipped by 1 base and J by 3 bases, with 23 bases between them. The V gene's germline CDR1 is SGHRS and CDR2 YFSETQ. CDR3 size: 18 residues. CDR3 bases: TGCGCCAGCAGCTTGAACCCTAGCACGCGAATACTATACTACGAGCAGTACTTC. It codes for CASSLNPSTRILYYEQYF.

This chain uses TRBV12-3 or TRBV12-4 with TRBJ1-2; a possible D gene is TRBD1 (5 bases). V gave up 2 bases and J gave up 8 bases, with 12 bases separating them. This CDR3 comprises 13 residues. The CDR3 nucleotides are TGTGCCAGCAGTTTATCAGGGATAGTGGGCTACACCTTC. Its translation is CASSLSGIVGYTF.

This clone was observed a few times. This CDR3 is CASSSKAARSSYNSPLHF. The CDR3, as DNA: TGTGCCAGCAGCTCTAAAGCAGCCCGGAGCTCCTATAATTCACCCCTCCACTTT. This chain joins TRBV21-1 and TRBJ1-6. TRBV21-1 is marked as a pseudogene. The CDR3 is 18 amino acids.

This CDR3 is CASSQERANQPQHF. The CDR3 region has the DNA TGCGCCAGCAGCCAAGAACGAGCAAATCAGCCCCAGCATTTT. The chain couples TRBV4-1 to TRBJ1-5; D is ambiguous. The CDR3 loop spans 14 amino acids. Germline V gives CDR1 MGHRA, CDR2 YSYEKL. Between the trimmed V and J ends, which lost 0 bases and 4 bases, there was a span of 7 bases.